These 11 T cell receptor beta chains were sequenced from one sample in a study of blood T cell repertoires in COVID-19. This table comes from immunoSEQ multiplex PCR, and its TCRdb copy is limited to in-frame clones, with some not included. The table records 200,000 to 250,000 clones, about 84% of them present only once. Source material: peripheral blood. The receptor source for this set is a human donor in a cohort sampled during active COVID-19.

The chain joins TRBV11-2 to TRBJ2-2; D gene uncertain. The germline V and J ends were trimmed by 5 bases and 5 bases, with 6 bases remaining between them. The CDR3 spans 12 residues. CDR1 is SGHAT and CDR2 is FQNNGV in the germline V gene. The DNA for the CDR3 is TGTGCCAGCAGCGACTTAACCGGGGAGCTGTTTTTT. Translated, it gives CASSDLTGELFF.

This clone was seen a single time. In nucleotides, the CDR3 is TGTGCCAGCAGCCGGGGTGGCAATCAGCCCCAGCATTTT. It specifies CASSRGGNQPQHF. The chain uses TRBV11-1 and TRBJ1-5, with unresolved D. CDR3 length equals 13 residues. The germline V gene has CDR1 SGHAT and CDR2 FQDESV (reference sequence). V shed 5 bases and J shed 2 bases, with 7 bases lying between them.

This chain's CDR3 is CASSLVVGTGTYSNQPQHF. CDR3 sequence (DNA): TGTGCCAGCAGCTTAGTGGTAGGGACAGGGACCTATAGCAATCAGCCCCAGCATTTT. The V and J genes are TRBV7-2 and TRBJ1-5; 9 nucleotides line up with TRBD1. V gave up 1 base and J gave up 0 bases; unmatched junction bases: 10. This CDR3 is built from 19 residues. Germline V gene sequence: CDR1 SGHTA, CDR2 FQGNSA.

CDR3 residues: CASSISTRTAATNEKLFF. CDR3 nucleotide sequence: TGTGCCAGCTCAATCTCAACTCGGACAGCCGCAACTAATGAAAAACTGTTTTTT. The chain joins TRBV18 to TRBJ1-4; weak D call: TRBD1 (6 bases). Germline V gene lookup returns CDR1 KGHSH and CDR2 LQKENI. This CDR3 has 18 residues. The V end lost 5 bases, the J end lost 0 bases, and 19 bases lay between the germline ends. The whole variable domain, filled in from reference TRBV18 and TRBJ1-4, reads NAGVMQNPRHLVRRRGQEARLRCSPMKGHSHVYWYRQLPEEGLKFMVYLQKENIIDESGMPKERFSAEFPKEGPSILRIQQVVRGDSAAYFCASSISTRTAATNEKLFFGSGTQLSVL.

The chain joins TRBV2 to TRBJ1-5; 8 bases agree with TRBD1. The germline gives CDR1 SNHLY, CDR2 FYNNEI. Germline trimming cut 5 bases from V and 6 bases from J; bases unmatched to any gene: 6. The CDR3 is 14 residues long. The CDR3 nucleotides read TGTGCCAGCAGTATGCAGGGGGCGACTCAGCCCCAGCATTTT. It specifies CASSMQGATQPQHF. Based on the CDR3 plus reference TRBV2 and TRBJ1-5, the full variable domain is EPEVTQTPSHQVTQMGQEVILRCVPISNHLYFYWYRQILGQKVEFLVSFYNNEISEKSEIFDDQFSVERPDGSNFTLKIRSTKLEDSAMYFCASSMQGATQPQHFGDGTRLSIL.

This sequence joins TRBV19 and TRBJ1-2; a weak D match, TRBD1 (6 bases). The CDR3 runs 12 residues. V lost 5 bases and J lost 4, with 8 bases in between. Germline V gene data show CDR1 as LNHDA and CDR2 as SQIVND (reference sequence). CDR3 region: CASSVRGYGYTF. In nucleotides, the CDR3 is TGTGCCAGTAGTGTCAGGGGCTATGGCTACACCTTC.

Of note for this clone: An end of the junction does not agree with germline; a read error may underlie this. This rearrangement joins TRBV9 to TRBJ2-1; 9 positions match TRBD2. This CDR3 comprises 14 residues. Germline values: CDR1 SGDLS, CDR2 YYNGEE. The CDR3 region is CASSVVCGGAVRLF. The CDR3, as DNA: TGTGCCAGCAGCGTAGTTTGCGGGGGGGCCGTCAGACTCTTC.

This sequence joins TRBV24-1 and TRBJ2-2; 7 bases fit TRBD2. With V trimmed by 4 bases and J by 2 bases, 15 bases remained unmatched. Germline V CDR1 and CDR2: KGHDR, SFDVKD. The CDR3 consists of 19 residues. CDR3 coding DNA: TGTGCCACCAGTGAATTAGGGACGGGCAGCGGGGTCAACACCGGGGAGCTGTTTTTT. It codes for CATSELGTGSGVNTGELFF.

This chain uses TRBV19 with TRBJ2-3, with D perhaps matching TRBD2 (6 bases). The V gene lost 5 bases and the J gene lost 10 bases, with 19 bases spanning the gap. This CDR3 has 14 residues. Germline CDR1 LNHDA, CDR2 SQIVND (reference sequence). Here the CDR3 DNA reads TGTGCCAGTAGTCCAGGGCCGGGCGGGGCACCGCAGTATTTT. This translates into CASSPGPGGAPQYF.

CDR3 DNA sequence: TGTGCCAGCAGCATCCGGTCTGGGGCCAACGTCCTGACTTTC. Translated: CASSIRSGANVLTF. The rearrangement joins TRBV5-6 to TRBJ2-6; D is unclear. V was trimmed by 4 bases and J by 1 base, leaving 6 bases between them. This CDR3 has 14 residues. CDR1 and CDR2 (germline): SGHDT, YYEEEE.

This clone was recorded only once. The chain uses TRBV7-2 and TRBJ2-7; D remains ambiguous. Germline values: CDR1 SGHTA, CDR2 FQGNSA. V was pared by 2 bases and J by 0 bases, with 8 bases between. The CDR3 totals 14 residues. The CDR3 reads CASSLQSLSYEQYF. The CDR3 DNA is TGTGCCAGCAGCTTACAGTCCCTCTCCTACGAGCAGTACTTC.